This TCR beta chain was identified during a study of beta chain features in type 1 diabetes. Findings and caveats of the study: Significant though moderate, a shortening of TCRB CDR3s appeared in all four CD4+ subsets of Type 1 diabetes patients.

The whole isolated RNA underwent reverse transcription, so sequencing captured expressed TCRB transcripts. TCRdb keeps only in-frame clones here, not all; method: immunoSEQ multiplex PCR. Of 200,000 to 250,000 clones listed, 16% are singletons. This CDR3 comprises 12 residues. V lost 3 bases, J lost 4 bases, and 8 bases lay in between. Germline CDR1 is SQVTM and CDR2 is ANQGSEA. This clone was found a few times. Its matching antigen is unknown. The chain couples TRBV29-1 to TRBJ2-3; D call uncertain. The receptor was derived from a young man with type 1 diabetes. Material: naive CD4+ T cells from blood. CDR3 bases: TGCAGCGTTGACAACCAGGCAGATACGCAGTATTTT. This gives the protein CSVDNQADTQYF.